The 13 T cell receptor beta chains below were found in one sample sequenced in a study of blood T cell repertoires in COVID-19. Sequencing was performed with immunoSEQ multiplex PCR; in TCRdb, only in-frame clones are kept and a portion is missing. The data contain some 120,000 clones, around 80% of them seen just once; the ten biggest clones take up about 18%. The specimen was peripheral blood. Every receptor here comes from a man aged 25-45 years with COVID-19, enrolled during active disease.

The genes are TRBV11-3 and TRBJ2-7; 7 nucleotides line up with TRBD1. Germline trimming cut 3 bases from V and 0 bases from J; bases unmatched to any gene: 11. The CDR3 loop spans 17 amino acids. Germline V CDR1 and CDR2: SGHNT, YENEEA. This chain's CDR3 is CASSFSIGGGYSYEQYF. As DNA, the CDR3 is TGTGCCAGCAGCTTCTCTATAGGGGGCGGATACTCCTACGAGCAGTACTTC.

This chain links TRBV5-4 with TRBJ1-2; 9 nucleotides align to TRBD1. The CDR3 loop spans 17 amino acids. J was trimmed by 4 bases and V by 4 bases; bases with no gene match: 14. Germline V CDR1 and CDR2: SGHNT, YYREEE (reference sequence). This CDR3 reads CASSPSIGQGMIYGYTF. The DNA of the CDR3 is TGTGCCAGCAGCCCGAGTATTGGACAGGGGATGATCTATGGCTACACCTTC.

The CDR3 nucleotides read TGCGCCAGCAGTGAGGGAGGGGATATTGGAAACACCATATATTTT. It codes for CASSEGGDIGNTIYF. J is TRBJ1-3 and V is TRBV10-1; a weak D match, TRBD1 (5 bases). CDR1 and CDR2 from the germline V gene are WNHNN and SYGVQD (reference sequence). The CDR3 covers 15 residues. The ends were cut back, 2 bases at V and 3 bases at J, with 11 bases in the middle.

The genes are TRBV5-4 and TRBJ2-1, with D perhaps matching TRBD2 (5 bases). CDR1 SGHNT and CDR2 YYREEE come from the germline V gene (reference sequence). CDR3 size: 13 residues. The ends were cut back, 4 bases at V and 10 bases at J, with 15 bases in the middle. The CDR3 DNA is TGTGCCAGCAGCCTTGGACTTTCCGAGGAGCAGTTCTTC. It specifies CASSLGLSEEQFF.

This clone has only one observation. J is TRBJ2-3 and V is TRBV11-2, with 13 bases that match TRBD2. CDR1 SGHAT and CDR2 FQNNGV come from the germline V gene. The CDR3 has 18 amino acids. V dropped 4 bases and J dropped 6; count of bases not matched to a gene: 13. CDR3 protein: CASSSGLAGTEGWDTQYF. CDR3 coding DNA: TGTGCCAGCAGCTCGGGACTAGCGGGAACGGAGGGTTGGGATACGCAGTATTTT.

CDR3 DNA sequence: TGTGCCATCAGTGAGTCGAATAGCGGGGGAGGAGGGGAGACCCAGTACTTC. It translates to CAISESNSGGGGETQYF. V and J are TRBV10-3 and TRBJ2-5; 9 positions agree with TRBD2. This CDR3 contains 17 residues. Per the germline V gene, CDR1 is ENHRY and CDR2 is SYGVKD. The ends lost 0 bases at V and 5 bases at J; junction bases unmatched: 10.

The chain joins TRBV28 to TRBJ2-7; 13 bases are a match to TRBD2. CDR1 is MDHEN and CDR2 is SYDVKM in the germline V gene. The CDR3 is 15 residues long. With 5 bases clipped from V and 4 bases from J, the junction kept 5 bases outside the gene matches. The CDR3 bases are TGTGCCAGCAGTAGGACTAGCGGGAGATGGTACGAGCAGTACTTC. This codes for CASSRTSGRWYEQYF.

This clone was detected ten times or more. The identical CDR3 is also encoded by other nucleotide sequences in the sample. The CDR3 spells CASSPPGLTEAFF. In DNA form, the CDR3 reads TGTGCCAGCAGCCCGCCAGGGTTGACTGAAGCTTTCTTT. V gene TRBV12-3 or TRBV12-4 combines with J gene TRBJ1-1; a weak D match, TRBD1 (5 bases). The CDR3 spans 13 residues. The ends were cut back, 6 bases at V and 5 bases at J, with 13 bases in the middle.

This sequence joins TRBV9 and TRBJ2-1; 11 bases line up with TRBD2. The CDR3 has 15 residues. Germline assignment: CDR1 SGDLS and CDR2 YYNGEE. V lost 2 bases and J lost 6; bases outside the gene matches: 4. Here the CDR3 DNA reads TGTGCCAGCAGCGTCGGACTAGCGGGCAGCAATGAGCAGTTCTTC. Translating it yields CASSVGLAGSNEQFF. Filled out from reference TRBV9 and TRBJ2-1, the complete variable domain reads DSGVTQTPKHLITATGQRVTLRCSPRSGDLSVYWYQQSLDQGLQFLIQYYNGEERAKGNILERFSAQQFPDLHSELNLSSLELGDSALYFCASSVGLAGSNEQFFGPGTRLTVL.

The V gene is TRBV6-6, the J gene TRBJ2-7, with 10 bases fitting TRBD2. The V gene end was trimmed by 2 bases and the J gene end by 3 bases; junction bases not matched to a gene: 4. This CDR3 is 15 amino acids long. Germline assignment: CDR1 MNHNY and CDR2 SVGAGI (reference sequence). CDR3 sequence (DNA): TGTGCCAGCAGTTACGACGCTAGCGGGAGCTACGAGCAGTACTTC. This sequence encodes CASSYDASGSYEQYF.

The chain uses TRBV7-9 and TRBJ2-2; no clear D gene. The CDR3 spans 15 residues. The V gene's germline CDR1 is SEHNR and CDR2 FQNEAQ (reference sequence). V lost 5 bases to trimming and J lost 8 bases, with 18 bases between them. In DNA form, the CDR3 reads TGTGCCAGCAGCCCACCGAATAGGAGCCCAGGGGAGCTGTTTTTT. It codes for CASSPPNRSPGELFF. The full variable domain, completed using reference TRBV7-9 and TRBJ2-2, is DTGVSQNPRHKITKRGQNVTFRCDPISEHNRLYWYRQTLGQGPEFLTYFQNEAQLEKSRLLSDRFSAERPKGSFSTLEIQRTEQGDSAMYLCASSPPNRSPGELFFGEGSRLTVL.

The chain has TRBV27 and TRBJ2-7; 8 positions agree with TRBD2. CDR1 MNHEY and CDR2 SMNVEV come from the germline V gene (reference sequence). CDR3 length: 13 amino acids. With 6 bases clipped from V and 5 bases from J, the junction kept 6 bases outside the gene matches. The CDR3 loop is CASSGLAYNEQYF. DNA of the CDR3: TGTGCCAGCAGCGGACTAGCATACAACGAGCAGTACTTC.

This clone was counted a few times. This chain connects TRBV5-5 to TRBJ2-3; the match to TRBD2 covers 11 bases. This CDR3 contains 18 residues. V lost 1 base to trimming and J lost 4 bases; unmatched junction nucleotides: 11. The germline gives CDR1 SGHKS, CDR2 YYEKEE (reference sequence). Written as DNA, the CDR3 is TGTGCCAGCAGCTTGAAAGGGTTAGCGGGGGGGAAGGCAGATACGCAGTATTTT. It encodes CASSLKGLAGGKADTQYF.